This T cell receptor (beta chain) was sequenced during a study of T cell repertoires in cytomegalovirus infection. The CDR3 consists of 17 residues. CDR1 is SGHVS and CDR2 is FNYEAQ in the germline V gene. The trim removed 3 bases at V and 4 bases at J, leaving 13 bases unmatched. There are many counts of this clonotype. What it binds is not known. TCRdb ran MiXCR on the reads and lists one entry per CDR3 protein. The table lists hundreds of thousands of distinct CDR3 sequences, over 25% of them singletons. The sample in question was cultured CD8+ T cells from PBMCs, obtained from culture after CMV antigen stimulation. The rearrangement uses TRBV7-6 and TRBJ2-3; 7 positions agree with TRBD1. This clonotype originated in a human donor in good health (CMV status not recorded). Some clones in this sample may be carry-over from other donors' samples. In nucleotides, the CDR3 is TGTGCCAGCAGCTTTGACCCCCGACAGGGCGCCGCAGATACGCAGTATTTT. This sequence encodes CASSFDPRQGAADTQYF. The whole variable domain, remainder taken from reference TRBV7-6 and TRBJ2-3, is GAGVSQSPRYKVTKRGQDVALRCDPISGHVSLYWYRQALGQGPEFLTYFNYEAQQDKSGLPNDRFSAERPEGSISTLTIQRTEQRDSAMYRCASSFDPRQGAADTQYFGPGTRLTVL.